A selection of T cell receptor beta chains follows, all from one sample in a study of OX40 agonist ivuxolimab in advanced cancers. Clones were sequenced by immunoSEQ multiplex PCR, and TCRdb holds only the in-frame ones, with some missing. Among around 45,000 clones listed, approximately 80% were seen once. The sample was CD4+ or CD8+ T cells sorted from blood, taken in a trial of the OX40 agonist ivuxolimab. The origin of the receptors is an adult with an advanced solid tumor such as melanoma, head and neck, liver or kidney cancer. Both conserved end residues are part of each CDR3. The D gene is left open where the match is weak. Some rows mark clone size as missing; the rest say once, few, many or name a class of expanded clone.

CDR3 protein: CATRAFSGNQPQHF
CDR3 DNA: TGTGCCACCCGCGCCTTTAGTGGCAATCAGCCCCAGCATTTT
D gene: .
J gene: TRBJ1-5
V gene: TRBV19
clone size: few

CDR3 protein: CASSLEGISTEAFF
CDR3 DNA: TGTGCCAGCAGCTTAGAAGGGATAAGCACTGAAGCTTTCTTT
D gene: .
J gene: TRBJ1-1
V gene: TRBV11-1
clone size: .

CDR3 protein: CASSYGRGYTF
CDR3 DNA: TGTGCCAGCAGTTACGGACGTGGCTACACCTTC
D gene: .
J gene: TRBJ1-2
V gene: TRBV25-1
clone size: once

CDR3 protein: CASSPRYEQYF
CDR3 DNA: TGTGCCAGCAGTCCAAGGTACGAGCAGTACTTC
D gene: .
J gene: TRBJ2-7
V gene: TRBV6-1
clone size: .

CDR3 protein: CAISDLRVVNYGYTF
CDR3 DNA: TGTGCCATCAGTGACCTGCGGGTAGTTAACTATGGCTACACCTTC
D gene: .
J gene: TRBJ1-2
V gene: TRBV10-3
clone size: few

CDR3 protein: CASSFTGAGNTIYF
CDR3 DNA: TGTGCCAGCAGTTTCACAGGGGCTGGAAACACCATATATTTT
D gene: TRBD1
J gene: TRBJ1-3
V gene: TRBV2
clone size: .

CDR3 protein: CASSFSTGVPGSGANVLTF
CDR3 DNA: TGTGCCAGCAGCTTCTCAACCGGAGTCCCGGGATCTGGGGCCAACGTCCTGACTTTC
D gene: .
J gene: TRBJ2-6
V gene: TRBV7-9
clone size: .

CDR3 protein: CASSVSGTSGRGNF
CDR3 DNA: TGTGCCAGCAGCGTTTCCGGGACTAGCGGGAGGGGGAACTTC
D gene: TRBD2
J gene: TRBJ2-7
V gene: TRBV7-2
clone size: .

CDR3 protein: CASSPGPEETQYF
CDR3 DNA: TGTGCCAGCAGCCCAGGACCAGAAGAGACCCAGTACTTC
D gene: .
J gene: TRBJ2-5
V gene: TRBV13
clone size: few

CDR3 protein: CASRTSGPYEQYF
CDR3 DNA: TGTGCCAGCAGGACTAGCGGACCCTACGAGCAGTACTTC
D gene: TRBD2
J gene: TRBJ2-7
V gene: TRBV2
clone size: .

CDR3 protein: CASSSGTSSYEQYF
CDR3 DNA: TGCGCCAGCAGCTCCGGAACATCCTCCTACGAGCAGTACTTC
D gene: .
J gene: TRBJ2-7
V gene: TRBV5-1
clone size: .

CDR3 protein: CASSWGQGRDTQYF
CDR3 DNA: TGTGCCAGCAGCTGGGGACAGGGAAGAGATACGCAGTATTTT
D gene: TRBD1
J gene: TRBJ2-3
V gene: TRBV27
clone size: few

CDR3 protein: CAWRGAGGYNEQFF
CDR3 DNA: TGTGCCTGGAGAGGAGCGGGAGGATACAATGAGCAGTTCTTC
D gene: TRBD2
J gene: TRBJ2-1
V gene: TRBV30
clone size: .